Following are 15 T cell receptor beta chains from one sample sequenced in a study of T cell responses to AZD1222 COVID-19 vaccine. The protocol was immunoSEQ multiplex PCR, while the TCRdb copy is restricted to in-frame clones and leaves out a portion. The sample records 100,000 to 150,000 clones, approximately 89% being singletons. The sequencing here drew on peripheral blood, taken on day 0 of AZD1222 vaccination. The receptors were gathered from an adult in good health.

V gene TRBV27 combines with J gene TRBJ2-1, with D perhaps assigned TRBD1 or TRBD2 (5 bases each). V was cut by 8 bases and J by 7 bases, with 18 bases left in between. In germline, CDR1 is MNHEY, CDR2 SMNVEV (reference sequence). The CDR3 is 14 residues long. The CDR3 is CASEGLGGRNEQFF. CDR3 sequence (DNA): TGTGCCAGCGAGGGGTTAGGAGGAAGGAATGAGCAGTTCTTC.

The genes are TRBV6-6 and TRBJ1-5; perhaps TRBD1 as D (6 bases). The CDR3 length is 17 residues. Deletions cut 5 bases from V and 0 bases from J, with 17 bases between. CDR1 is MNHNY and CDR2 is SVGAGI in the germline V gene (reference sequence). As DNA, the CDR3 is TGTGCCAGCAGTCCCCCAGGGGCCCCAAATAGCAATCAGCCCCAGCATTTT. Its protein product is CASSPPGAPNSNQPQHF.

The genes are TRBV7-8 and TRBJ2-7; no clear D. CDR1 and CDR2 (germline): SGHVS, FQNEAQ. V was pared by 8 bases and J by 4 bases, with 9 bases between. This CDR3 comprises 11 residues. CDR3 amino acids: CASGPTYEQYF. In DNA form, the CDR3 reads TGTGCCAGCGGCCCTACATACGAGCAGTACTTC.

There are a few counts of this clone. The gene calls are TRBV2 and TRBJ1-1; TRBD1 is a possible D gene (6 bases). CDR1 and CDR2 (germline): SNHLY, FYNNEI. This CDR3 is 15 amino acids long. V was clipped by 1 base and J by 1 base, with 10 bases between them. CDR3 nucleotide sequence: TGTGCCAGCAGTGAAGGGCAGGGGCGGAACACTGAAGCTTTCTTT. It translates to CASSEGQGRNTEAFF.

The chain links TRBV5-1 to TRBJ1-6, with unresolved D. The V gene lost 3 bases and the J gene lost 5 bases, with 18 bases spanning the gap. Germline values: CDR1 SGHRS, CDR2 YFSETQ. CDR3 length: 17 amino acids. The CDR3 nucleotides read TGCGCCAGCAGCTCCTCCAGTGGGAACAGCAATAATTCACCCCTCCACTTT. Protein sequence: CASSSSSGNSNNSPLHF.

This clone was seen only once. V gene TRBV30 combines with J gene TRBJ2-1, with 11 bases lining up with TRBD1. Germline assignment: CDR1 GTSNPN and CDR2 SVGIG (reference sequence). The CDR3 is 13 amino acids. J was trimmed by 2 bases and V by 8 bases; bases with no gene match: 2. The CDR3 here is CAGGQGAYNEQFF. The DNA for the CDR3 is TGTGCCGGGGGACAGGGGGCCTACAATGAGCAGTTCTTC.

A word on this clone: Different DNA sequences within this sample yield the same CDR3. CDR3 in amino acids: CAWSVRGDTEAFF. The CDR3 DNA is TGTGCCTGGAGTGTGCGGGGAGACACTGAAGCTTTCTTT. V gene TRBV30 combines with J gene TRBJ1-1; the D is unclear. The CDR3 spans 13 residues. Looked up from germline, CDR1 is GTSNPN and CDR2 is SVGIG (reference sequence). V was pared by 0 bases and J by 3 bases, with 8 bases between.

V usage is TRBV11-2 and J usage is TRBJ2-5; 9 nucleotides align to TRBD1. The CDR3 totals 15 residues. The germline CDR1 and CDR2 sequences are SGHAT and FQNNGV. The V segment lost 1 base and the J segment 1 base; nucleotides outside the gene matches: 1. This CDR3 reads CASSLGDRVQETQYF. The CDR3 nucleotides read TGTGCCAGCAGCTTAGGGGACAGGGTCCAAGAGACCCAGTACTTC.

This chain joins TRBV29-1 and TRBJ1-1; 8 bases are shared with TRBD1. The germline V gene encodes CDR1 SQVTM and CDR2 ANQGSEA. This CDR3 spans 12 amino acids. The V and J ends lost 3 bases and 11 bases, in that order; junction bases with no gene match: 8. This chain's CDR3 is CSVDGTGLRAFF. The CDR3 region has the DNA TGCAGCGTTGATGGGACAGGCCTCCGCGCTTTCTTT.

This sequence joins TRBV12-3 or TRBV12-4 and TRBJ2-2; 7 bases match TRBD2. CDR3 length: 12 amino acids. The CDR3, as DNA: TGTGGCTCCGGGACTACAACCGGGGAGCTGTTTTTT. It translates to CGSGTTTGELFF.

The V gene is TRBV27, the J gene TRBJ1-1; D ambiguous. CDR3 size: 15 residues. With 0 bases removed from V and 4 bases from J, the gap between germline ends came to 12 bases. The germline gives CDR1 MNHEY, CDR2 SMNVEV (reference sequence). The CDR3 DNA follows: TGTGCCAGCAGTTTATCCGCCAGAGGGAGCACTGAAGCTTTCTTT. This codes for CASSLSARGSTEAFF.

The chain is built from TRBV6-1 and TRBJ2-3; no clear D gene. V shed 2 bases and J shed 2 bases, with 5 bases lying between them. The CDR3 is 13 amino acids. The germline V gene encodes CDR1 MNHNS and CDR2 SASEGT. The CDR3 DNA reads TGTGCCAGCAGTGAAAGACCCACAGATACGCAGTATTTT. Encoded protein: CASSERPTDTQYF.

This chain connects TRBV7-8 to TRBJ1-1; weak D call: TRBD1 (6 bases). The CDR3 totals 13 residues. From germline, CDR1 is SGHVS and CDR2 FQNEAQ. The V end was cut by 4 bases, the J end by 1 base, with 7 bases between. CDR3 sequence reads: CASSSQGNTEAFF. CDR3 nucleotides: TGTGCCAGCAGCTCACAGGGGAACACTGAAGCTTTCTTT.

CDR3 loop: CASSLGGQTYEQYF. As DNA, the CDR3 is TGTGCCAGCAGTTTGGGTGGGCAGACCTACGAGCAGTACTTC. This chain links TRBV27 with TRBJ2-7, with no clear D. V dropped 3 bases and J dropped 2 bases, with 11 bases sitting between them. This CDR3 spans 14 amino acids. Germline assignment: CDR1 MNHEY and CDR2 SMNVEV (reference sequence).

This sequence joins TRBV7-9 and TRBJ1-1, with TRBD1 identical over 10 bases. V shed 5 bases and J 1 base; nucleotides not matched to a gene: 4. CDR3 length: 15 amino acids. The V gene's germline CDR1 is SEHNR and CDR2 FQNEAQ (reference sequence). CDR3 sequence (DNA): TGTGCCAGCAGCCTCCGGACAGGGGGGAACACTGAAGCTTTCTTT. Its protein product is CASSLRTGGNTEAFF.